These 24 T cell receptor beta chains were sequenced from one sample in a study of post-analysis software for immune sequencing data. General study findings and limits: When patients were compared with controls, five TRBV segments were more frequent, TRBV5-6, TRBV5-1 and TRBV20-1 among them.

These receptors have no identified antigens. Unique molecular identifiers featured in each of the TCR beta cDNA libraries. One entry per CDR3 protein results from TCRdb running MiXCR on the PCR reads. The table has 150,000 to 200,000 distinct CDR3 sequences, about 30% seen once. Material for sequencing was blood. These receptors all come from a girl aged 10 to 17 with multiple sclerosis.

This clonotype occurred many times. The chain uses TRBV29-1 and TRBJ2-1; 9 bases are a match to TRBD2. Germline loops: CDR1 SQVTM, CDR2 ANQGSEA. The CDR3 runs 15 residues. Unmatched junction bases numbered 14, after V lost 6 bases and J lost 8 bases. The CDR3 loop reads CSVEGRRGRGDEQFF. The DNA of the CDR3 is TGCAGCGTGGAGGGGCGCCGCGGGAGGGGAGATGAGCAGTTCTTC.

The chain recombines TRBV13 with TRBJ2-3, with 7 bases fitting TRBD2. V shed 5 bases and J 1 base; nucleotides not matched to a gene: 6. This CDR3 has 15 residues. Germline V gives CDR1 PRHDT, CDR2 FYEKMQ (reference sequence). CDR3 DNA: TGTGCCAGCAGCCTACGGACTAGGGGCACAGATACGCAGTATTTT. Translation: CASSLRTRGTDTQYF.

The chain combines TRBV29-1 with TRBJ2-1; tentative D call: TRBD1 (5 bases). Deletions cut 6 bases from V and 1 base from J, with 13 bases between. CDR3 length equals 14 residues. The germline CDR1 and CDR2 sequences are SQVTM and ANQGSEA. In DNA form, the CDR3 reads TGCAGCGTAAGCAGGGAAAGATCCTACAATGAGCAGTTCTTC. Protein: CSVSRERSYNEQFF.

As regards this clonotype: Being one base from a much bigger clone, this may be a read error. V and J are TRBV7-2 and TRBJ2-1; D is perhaps TRBD2 (6 bases). V lost 6 bases and J lost 10, with 19 bases in between. The CDR3 length is 14 residues. CDR1 is SGHTA and CDR2 is FQGNSA in the germline V gene. Written as DNA, the CDR3 is TGTGCCAGCAGTCTAGCGAGCCCGTTCTACGAGCAGTTCTTC. Translating gives CASSLASPFYEQFF.

This chain connects TRBV27 to TRBJ2-3; D is unresolved. This CDR3 spans 15 amino acids. V lost 3 bases and J 1 base, leaving 11 bases between the germline ends. Germline loops: CDR1 MNHEY, CDR2 SMNVEV (reference sequence). CDR3 sequence reads: CASSLSDGRTDTQYF. As DNA, the CDR3 is TGTGCCAGCAGTTTGTCTGACGGACGCACAGATACGCAGTATTTT.

As to this clonotype: A much larger clone differs by one base, so this may be a read error. The chain joins TRBV5-1 to TRBJ2-1, with a weak D call TRBD2 (5 bases). This CDR3 has 15 amino acids. Germline loops: CDR1 SGHRS, CDR2 YFSETQ. Deletions cut 4 bases from V and 7 bases from J, with 18 bases between. CDR3 region: CASSPPGRGSNEQFF. The CDR3 DNA reads as TGCGCCAGCAGCCCCCCCGGCCGGGGATCAAATGAGCAGTTCTTC.

This clonotype was seen at least ten times. The chain combines TRBV4-1 with TRBJ2-6, with D unclear. Looked up from germline, CDR1 is MGHRA and CDR2 is YSYEKL. This CDR3 has 16 amino acids. V was pared by 4 bases and J by 0 bases, with 10 bases between. The CDR3 protein is CASSPLLISGANVLTF. The CDR3, as DNA: TGCGCCAGCAGCCCTCTACTGATCTCTGGGGCCAACGTCCTGACTTTC.

There are many counts of this clonotype. The chain joins TRBV20-1 to TRBJ2-1, with TRBD2 identical over 11 bases. Germline V gives CDR1 DFQATT, CDR2 SNEGSKA (reference sequence). Trimming removed 6 bases from V and 0 bases from J; junction bases left unmatched: 7. The CDR3 is made up of 16 amino acids. In nucleotides, the CDR3 is TGCAGTGCCCCAGGACTAGCGGGTATCTCCTACAATGAGCAGTTCTTC. Its protein product is CSAPGLAGISYNEQFF.

V and J are TRBV7-9 and TRBJ1-2; D call uncertain. CDR1 and CDR2 from the germline V gene are SEHNR and FQNEAQ (reference sequence). The length of the CDR3 is 13 residues. V lost 5 bases and J lost 4, with 11 bases in between. The CDR3 loop reads CASSPAEVYGYTF. CDR3 nucleotides: TGTGCCAGCAGCCCCGCAGAGGTCTATGGCTACACCTTC.

This sequence joins TRBV12-3 or TRBV12-4 and TRBJ2-3, with TRBD2 as a possible D gene (6 bases). The CDR3 runs 14 residues. V gave up 6 bases and J gave up 8 bases, with 18 bases separating them. The CDR3 DNA follows: TGTGCCAGCAGCCAGACTAGGATCCGAGCTACGCAGTATTTT. It yields the protein CASSQTRIRATQYF.

On this clonotype: The junction departs from germline at one end; a sequencing error may be responsible. This chain uses TRBV20-1 with TRBJ1-4; TRBD1 matches at 9 bases. Germline lookup yields CDR1 DFQATT and CDR2 SNEGSKA (reference sequence). The CDR3 length is 13 residues. The CDR3 protein is CGATDRGQEKLFF. The CDR3 DNA follows: TGCGGTGCCACGGACAGGGGACAAGAAAAACTGTTTTTT.

Concerning this clonotype: Since a much larger clone is just one base distant, this may be a read error. This chain joins TRBV19 and TRBJ2-5, with 7 bases matching TRBD2. CDR3 length: 15 amino acids. J was trimmed by 11 bases and V by 4 bases; bases with no gene match: 16. The germline V gene encodes CDR1 LNHDA and CDR2 SQIVND (reference sequence). The CDR3 reads CASSSGRDLGNEQYF. The CDR3 DNA is TGTGCCAGTAGTAGCGGGAGAGACCTTGGCAATGAGCAGTACTTC.

The chain recombines TRBV7-9 with TRBJ2-1; D not resolved. CDR1 is SEHNR and CDR2 is FQNEAQ in the germline V gene (reference sequence). V shed 7 bases and J shed 9 bases, with 16 bases lying between them. CDR3 size: 13 residues. The CDR3 reads CASTISPTGEQFF. CDR3 nucleotides: TGTGCCAGCACCATCTCCCCAACCGGTGAGCAGTTCTTC.

Many counts were recorded for this clonotype. CDR3: CSVRTDSNQPQHF. CDR3 nucleotide sequence: TGCAGCGTGAGAACGGATAGCAATCAGCCCCAGCATTTT. The chain uses TRBV29-1 and TRBJ1-5; D remains ambiguous. In germline, CDR1 is SQVTM, CDR2 ANQGSEA. Trimming cost V 6 bases and J 0 bases, with 9 bases left between them. The CDR3 extends over 13 amino acids.

Comment on this clonotype: This may be a read error, as it is one base from a much larger clone. The J gene is TRBJ2-1, the V gene TRBV3-1; a weak D match, TRBD2 (6 bases). Germline-derived CDR1 and CDR2 are LGHDT and YNNKEL (reference sequence). There are 17 residues in the CDR3. The CDR3 protein is CASSQPLGAGSYNGQFF. The DNA of the CDR3 is TGTGCCAGCAGCCAACCTCTCGGCGCGGGGAGTTACAATGGGCAGTTCTTC.

This rearrangement joins TRBV29-1 to TRBJ2-3; D gene unclear. This CDR3 contains 15 residues. V was trimmed by 1 base and J by 0 bases, leaving 11 bases between them. Germline loops: CDR1 SQVTM, CDR2 ANQGSEA. CDR3 sequence: CSVEGGGASTDTQYF. CDR3 bases: TGCAGCGTTGAAGGAGGTGGAGCTAGCACAGATACGCAGTATTTT.

This clonotype was found a few times. V gene TRBV20-1 combines with J gene TRBJ1-2, with 7 bases identical to TRBD1. This CDR3 comprises 13 residues. The germline CDR1 and CDR2 sequences are DFQATT and SNEGSKA (reference sequence). With V trimmed by 6 bases and J by 3 bases, 7 bases remained unmatched. CDR3 residues: CSAIAGTDYGYTF. The CDR3 nucleotides read TGCAGTGCCATTGCCGGGACAGACTATGGCTACACCTTC.

Concerning this clonotype itself: One end of the junction varies from germline; a read error may be responsible. This sequence joins TRBV5-1 and TRBJ1-2; 8 bases agree with TRBD1. The CDR3 sequence is 12 residues long. Germline lookup yields CDR1 SGHRS and CDR2 YFSETQ. CDR3 nucleotide sequence: TGCGCCAGCCAGGGGGCGAACTGTGGCTACACCTTC. Translated, it gives CASQGANCGYTF.

This sequence joins TRBV27 and TRBJ1-1; 8 positions match TRBD1. This CDR3 spans 14 amino acids. The junction had 9 bases not matched to a gene; V was cut back by 7 bases and J by 5 bases. CDR1 and CDR2 (germline): MNHEY, SMNVEV (reference sequence). The CDR3 sequence: CASIPRTGLTEAFF. CDR3 bases: TGTGCCAGCATCCCGAGGACAGGGTTGACTGAAGCTTTCTTT.

The table lists this clonotype with a count of one. A read error may be the cause here, since a much bigger clone is one base away. The chain employs TRBV4-2 and TRBJ2-3, with D tentatively TRBD1 or TRBD2 (6 bases each). CDR3 length equals 17 residues. CDR1 is LGHNA and CDR2 is YNFKEQ in the germline V gene. This chain's CDR3 is CAGSQETGQRGADTQYF. The CDR3 region has the DNA TGTGCCGGCAGCCAAGAAACTGGGCAGAGGGGGGCAGATACGCAGTATTTT.

This clonotype was observed a handful of times. The chain has TRBV2 and TRBJ1-6, with 7 nucleotides matching TRBD1. Trimming cost V 5 bases and J 6 bases; bases outside gene matches: 7. Germline V lookup: CDR1 SNHLY, CDR2 FYNNEI. The CDR3 has 15 amino acids. The CDR3: CASSRRDRVNSPLHF. The CDR3 DNA reads TGTGCCAGCAGTCGGAGAGACAGGGTTAATTCACCCCTCCACTTT.

This chain uses TRBV9 with TRBJ2-1; 8 nucleotides align to TRBD2. The CDR3 runs to 19 residues. V lost 0 bases, J lost 6 bases, and 17 bases stayed unmatched. Per the germline V gene, CDR1 is SGDLS and CDR2 is YYNGEE. CDR3 in DNA: TGTGCCAGCAGCGTAGTTCCCATCCAGAGCGGGAGAGACCCCAATGAGCAGTTCTTC. Protein sequence: CASSVVPIQSGRDPNEQFF.

This clonotype was counted ten times or more. The rearrangement uses TRBV6-1 and TRBJ2-7, with TRBD2 matching over 13 bases. The germline V gene has CDR1 MNHNS and CDR2 SASEGT. V trimming: 6 bases; J trimming: 1 base; junction bases outside the gene matches: 0. The CDR3 consists of 14 residues. CDR3 amino acids: CASRGLAGSYEQYF. In DNA form, the CDR3 reads TGTGCCAGCAGGGGACTAGCGGGATCCTACGAGCAGTACTTC.

Remarks on this clonotype: A much larger clone sits a single nucleotide away, making a read error possible. As the CDR3 is not closed by the conserved phenylalanine or tryptophan, this likely results from a read error. The rearrangement links TRBV5-1 to TRBJ2-1; 9 nucleotides line up with TRBD2. CDR3 length: 15 amino acids. After removal of 0 bases from V and 3 bases from J, the junction contained 1 base not matched to a gene. CDR1 is SGHRS and CDR2 is YFSETQ in the germline V gene. The chain's CDR3 is CASSLATSGYNEQFL. The DNA of the CDR3 is TGCGCCAGCAGCTTGGCGACTAGCGGCTACAATGAGCAGTTCTTA.